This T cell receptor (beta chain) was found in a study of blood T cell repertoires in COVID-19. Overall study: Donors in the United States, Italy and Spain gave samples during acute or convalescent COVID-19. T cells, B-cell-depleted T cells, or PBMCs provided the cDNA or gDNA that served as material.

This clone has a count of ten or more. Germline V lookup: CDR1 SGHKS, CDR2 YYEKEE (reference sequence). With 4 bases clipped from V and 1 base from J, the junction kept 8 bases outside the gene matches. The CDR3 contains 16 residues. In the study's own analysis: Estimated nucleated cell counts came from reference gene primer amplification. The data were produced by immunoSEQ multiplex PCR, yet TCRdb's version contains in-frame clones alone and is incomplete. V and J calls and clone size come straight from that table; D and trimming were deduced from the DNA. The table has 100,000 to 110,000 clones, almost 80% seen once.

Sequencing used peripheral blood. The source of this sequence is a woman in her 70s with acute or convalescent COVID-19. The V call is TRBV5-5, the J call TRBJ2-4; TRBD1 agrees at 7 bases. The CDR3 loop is CASSHDRVGAKNIQYF. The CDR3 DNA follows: TGTGCCAGCAGCCATGACAGGGTAGGGGCCAAAAACATTCAGTACTTC.